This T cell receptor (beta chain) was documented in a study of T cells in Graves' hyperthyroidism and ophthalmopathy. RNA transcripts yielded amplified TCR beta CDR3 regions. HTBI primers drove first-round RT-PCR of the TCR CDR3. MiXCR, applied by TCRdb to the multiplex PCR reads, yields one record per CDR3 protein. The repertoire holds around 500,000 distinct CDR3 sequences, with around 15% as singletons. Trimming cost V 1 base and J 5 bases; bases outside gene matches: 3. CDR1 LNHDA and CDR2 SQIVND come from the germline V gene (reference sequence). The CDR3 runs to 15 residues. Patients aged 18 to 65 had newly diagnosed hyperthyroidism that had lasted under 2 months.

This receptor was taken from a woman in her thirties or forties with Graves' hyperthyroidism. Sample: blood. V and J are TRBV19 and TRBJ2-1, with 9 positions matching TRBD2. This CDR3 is CASSIVAGENNEQFF. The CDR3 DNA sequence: TGTGCCAGTAGTATAGTAGCGGGAGAGAACAATGAGCAGTTCTTC.